The 30 T cell receptor beta chains presented below share a single source sample, sequenced in a study of Tregs in tolerant kidney transplant recipients. TCRdb keeps only in-frame clones here, not all; method: immunoSEQ multiplex PCR. The profile covers 69,000 or so clones, with approximately 88% appearing a single time and about 0.37% taken by the ten largest. The sample consisted of CD4+ T cells from blood, taken before the transplant. The receptors originated from a human donor who received a combined kidney and bone marrow transplant.

The V gene is TRBV19, the J gene TRBJ1-3; TRBD1 agrees at 8 bases. The germline V gene has CDR1 LNHDA and CDR2 SQIVND (reference sequence). With 5 bases clipped from V and 0 bases from J, the junction kept 6 bases outside the gene matches. This CDR3 has 16 amino acids. This CDR3 reads CASSSGGTGSGNTIYF. CDR3 DNA sequence: TGTGCCAGTAGTTCTGGGGGGACAGGCTCTGGAAACACCATATATTTT.

The chain employs TRBV19 and TRBJ2-7; TRBD2 aligns across 8 bases. CDR1 and CDR2 from the germline V gene are LNHDA and SQIVND (reference sequence). V gave up 5 bases and J gave up 3 bases; unmatched junction bases: 12. The CDR3 consists of 16 residues. CDR3 loop: CASSQGGAGENYEQYF. The CDR3 DNA reads as TGTGCCAGTAGTCAGGGAGGAGCGGGAGAGAACTACGAGCAGTACTTC. Full variable domain (rest looked up from reference TRBV19 and TRBJ2-7): DGGITQSPKYLFRKEGQNVTLSCEQNLNHDAMYWYRQDPGQGLRLIYYSQIVNDFQKGDIAEGYSVSREKKESFPLTVTSAQKNPTAFYLCASSQGGAGENYEQYFGPGTRLTVT.

The rearrangement joins TRBV2 to TRBJ2-1; 8 bases agree with TRBD2. CDR3 length: 15 amino acids. V was pared by 6 bases and J by 7 bases, with 11 bases of the junction left unmatched. Germline CDR1 and CDR2: SNHLY and FYNNEI. The CDR3 coding sequence is TGTGCCAGCAGATCCGCTAGCGGGTCCTCTAATGAGCAGTTCTTC. This codes for CASRSASGSSNEQFF.

V gene TRBV18 combines with J gene TRBJ1-2; D not resolved. V was trimmed by 1 base and J by 8 bases, leaving 8 bases between them. The CDR3 is 12 amino acids. Germline-derived CDR1 and CDR2 are KGHSH and LQKENI. CDR3 nucleotide sequence: TGTGCCAGCTCACCACGATTGGAGGGCTACACCTTC. Encoded protein: CASSPRLEGYTF. The full variable domain, rest sourced from reference TRBV18 and TRBJ1-2, is NAGVMQNPRHLVRRRGQEARLRCSPMKGHSHVYWYRQLPEEGLKFMVYLQKENIIDESGMPKERFSAEFPKEGPSILRIQQVVRGDSAAYFCASSPRLEGYTFGSGTRLTVV.

V usage is TRBV29-1 and J usage is TRBJ2-7, with TRBD1 as a possible D gene (6 bases). V lost 6 bases to trimming and J lost 1 base, with 13 bases between them. Germline CDR1 is SQVTM and CDR2 is ANQGSEA. There are 13 residues in the CDR3. In DNA, the CDR3 is TGCAGCGTCAGGGGTCCACCTTCCTACGAGCAGTACTTC. The encoded protein is CSVRGPPSYEQYF.

V is TRBV15 and J is TRBJ2-6; possible D gene TRBD1, 5 bases. V gave up 3 bases and J gave up 0 bases, with 6 bases separating them. This CDR3 region has 15 residues. Germline V gives CDR1 LNHNV, CDR2 YYDKDF (reference sequence). The CDR3, as DNA: TGTGCCACCAGCAGTGGGGCCTCTGGGGCCAACGTCCTGACTTTC. Translating it yields CATSSGASGANVLTF.

The chain links TRBV14 to TRBJ2-7; 14 nucleotides align to TRBD2. With 2 bases clipped from V and 7 bases from J, the junction kept 7 bases outside the gene matches. The CDR3 covers 16 residues. CDR1 and CDR2 from the germline V gene are SGHDN and FVKESK. This chain's CDR3 is CASSQLGLAGVGEQYF. The DNA for the CDR3 is TGTGCCAGCAGCCAACTGGGACTAGCGGGAGTAGGTGAGCAGTACTTC. Based on the CDR3 plus reference TRBV14 and TRBJ2-7, the full variable domain is EAGVTQFPSHSVIEKGQTVTLRCDPISGHDNLYWYRRVMGKEIKFLLHFVKESKQDESGMPNNRFLAERTGGTYSTLKVQPAELEDSGVYFCASSQLGLAGVGEQYFGPGTRLTVT.

V gene TRBV5-1 combines with J gene TRBJ1-2, with D uncertain. This CDR3 region has 15 residues. Germline V CDR1 and CDR2: SGHRS, YFSETQ. The V gene lost 0 bases and the J gene lost 0 bases, with 9 bases spanning the gap. The DNA of the CDR3 is TGCGCCAGCAGCTTGGAACCAGGCACTAACTATGGCTACACCTTC. Translated, it gives CASSLEPGTNYGYTF.

The chain has TRBV5-1 and TRBJ2-3, with TRBD1 matching over 8 bases. This CDR3 region has 17 residues. The J segment lost 0 bases and the V segment lost 4 bases, leaving 10 bases of the junction unmatched. Germline lookup yields CDR1 SGHRS and CDR2 YFSETQ. The CDR3 DNA reads as TGCGCCAGCAGCACTCAACCGGGACAGGTTAGCACAGATACGCAGTATTTT. This sequence encodes CASSTQPGQVSTDTQYF. Full variable domain (remainder filled in from reference TRBV5-1 and TRBJ2-3): KAGVTQTPRYLIKTRGQQVTLSCSPISGHRSVSWYQQTPGQGLQFLFEYFSETQRNKGNFPGRFSGRQFSNSRSEMNVSTLELGDSALYLCASSTQPGQVSTDTQYFGPGTRLTVL.

V and J are TRBV7-2 and TRBJ2-3; 8 nucleotides align to TRBD1. Germline CDR1 is SGHTA and CDR2 is FQGNSA. The V segment lost 5 bases and the J segment 4 bases; nucleotides outside the gene matches: 5. The CDR3 has 14 amino acids. The CDR3 DNA is TGTGCCAGCAGCGCTGACAGGGGCGCAGATACGCAGTATTTT. Translation: CASSADRGADTQYF.

This chain joins TRBV28 and TRBJ2-7, with 10 nucleotides matching TRBD1. The CDR3 loop spans 16 amino acids. The germline CDR1 and CDR2 sequences are MDHEN and SYDVKM. The V gene end was trimmed by 6 bases and the J gene end by 0 bases; junction bases not matched to a gene: 8. CDR3 residues: CASSSTGQGPSYEQYF. The CDR3 DNA is TGTGCCAGCAGCTCCACGGGACAGGGGCCCTCCTACGAGCAGTACTTC. The complete variable domain, with remaining parts taken from reference TRBV28 and TRBJ2-7, reads DVKVTQSSRYLVKRTGEKVFLECVQDMDHENMFWYRQDPGLGLRLIYFSYDVKMKEKGDIPEGYSVSREKKERFSLILESASTNQTSMYLCASSSTGQGPSYEQYFGPGTRLTVT.

The rearrangement links TRBV6-1 to TRBJ2-3, with 7 bases lining up with TRBD2. Germline V CDR1 and CDR2: MNHNS, SASEGT. J lost 0 bases, V lost 4 bases, and 4 bases had no gene match. This CDR3 region has 15 residues. The CDR3 DNA reads as TGTGCCAGCAGTGGAGGGACTACGAGCACAGATACGCAGTATTTT. Its translation: CASSGGTTSTDTQYF.

CDR3 protein: CASSAGGDYGYTF. The CDR3 coding sequence is TGCGCCAGCAGCGCCGGGGGAGACTATGGCTACACCTTC. The V and J genes are TRBV10-2 and TRBJ1-2; D is possibly TRBD1 (5 bases). This CDR3 is 13 amino acids long. V lost 6 bases, J lost 3 bases, and 11 bases lay in between. CDR1 WSHSY and CDR2 SAAADI come from the germline V gene.

V usage is TRBV28 and J usage is TRBJ1-4; unclear D gene. The CDR3 covers 13 residues. Between the trimmed V and J ends, which lost 2 bases and 3 bases, there was a span of 4 bases. Germline values: CDR1 MDHEN, CDR2 SYDVKM. The CDR3 spells CASSLQANEKLFF. In DNA, the CDR3 is TGTGCCAGCAGTTTACAGGCTAATGAAAAACTGTTTTTT.

CDR3 in amino acids: CASSLPSGLQETQYF. CDR3 DNA: TGTGCCAGCAGCTTGCCTAGCGGACTCCAAGAGACCCAGTACTTC. This rearrangement joins TRBV5-4 to TRBJ2-5, with TRBD2 matching over 7 bases. CDR3 size: 15 residues. Unmatched junction bases numbered 4, after V lost 1 base and J lost 1 base. Germline V gene data show CDR1 as SGHNT and CDR2 as YYREEE (reference sequence).

The chain is built from TRBV2 and TRBJ2-1, with 7 bases matching TRBD2. The germline V gene encodes CDR1 SNHLY and CDR2 FYNNEI. The trim removed 8 bases at V and 4 bases at J, leaving 5 bases unmatched. The CDR3 is made up of 13 amino acids. The CDR3 coding sequence is TGTGCCAGCGGAAGCGGGATTTACAATGAGCAGTTCTTC. Protein: CASGSGIYNEQFF.

The rearrangement joins TRBV10-3 to TRBJ2-7; TRBD2 aligns across 9 bases. The CDR3 runs 13 residues. V trimming: 7 bases; J trimming: 7 bases; junction bases outside the gene matches: 8. Germline CDR1 is ENHRY and CDR2 is SYGVKD. The CDR3 DNA reads TGTGCCATCAAGGCGGGAGGGCCGGATGAGCAGTACTTC. It yields the protein CAIKAGGPDEQYF.

The V gene is TRBV7-2, the J gene TRBJ2-5, with 9 bases matching TRBD2. The length of the CDR3 is 16 residues. V was pared by 1 base and J by 5 bases, with 8 bases of the junction left unmatched. The V gene's germline CDR1 is SGHTA and CDR2 FQGNSA. CDR3 DNA sequence: TGTGCCAGCAGCTTAGAAGCTAGCGGGAATGCGGAGACCCAGTACTTC. It codes for CASSLEASGNAETQYF.

V gene TRBV6-5 combines with J gene TRBJ2-1, with 11 bases that match TRBD2. The CDR3 totals 14 residues. The V and J ends lost 5 bases and 6 bases, in that order; junction bases with no gene match: 3. The V gene's germline CDR1 is MNHEY and CDR2 SVGAGI. As DNA, the CDR3 is TGTGCCAGCAGTACTAGCGGGAGTTTCAATGAGCAGTTCTTC. Amino acids: CASSTSGSFNEQFF.

The chain links TRBV28 to TRBJ2-3, with D unclear. From germline, CDR1 is MDHEN and CDR2 SYDVKM. The germline V and J ends were trimmed by 8 bases and 1 base, with 13 bases remaining between them. The CDR3 spans 14 residues. The CDR3 region is CASATAQGTDTQYF. DNA for the CDR3: TGTGCCAGCGCAACCGCCCAGGGCACAGATACGCAGTATTTT.

The V and J genes are TRBV2 and TRBJ2-1; TRBD1 aligns across 9 bases. Trimming cost V 3 bases and J 5 bases; bases outside gene matches: 14. This CDR3 has 18 amino acids. CDR1 is SNHLY and CDR2 is FYNNEI in the germline V gene. This CDR3 is CASSDRLGTGIPNNEQFF. CDR3 nucleotide sequence: TGTGCCAGCAGTGACCGGCTCGGGACAGGGATCCCAAACAATGAGCAGTTCTTC.

The chain combines TRBV4-1 with TRBJ2-1; D unclear. The CDR3 contains 15 residues. V lost 5 bases and J lost 0, with 11 bases in between. Germline V CDR1 and CDR2: MGHRA, YSYEKL. This CDR3 reads CASSVDSGSYNEQFF. The CDR3 region has the DNA TGCGCCAGCAGCGTCGACTCCGGCTCCTACAATGAGCAGTTCTTC.

V and J are TRBV6-1 and TRBJ2-7; 7 bases match TRBD1. The CDR3 runs 13 residues. Germline V gene lookup returns CDR1 MNHNS and CDR2 SASEGT. Trimming at V came to 3 bases and at J to 3 bases, leaving 2 bases not matched to a gene. CDR3 in amino acids: CASSDRTGYEQYF. CDR3 DNA sequence: TGTGCCAGCAGTGACCGGACAGGCTACGAGCAGTACTTC.

J is TRBJ2-1 and V is TRBV27; 8 bases align to TRBD2. Germline-derived CDR1 and CDR2 are MNHEY and SMNVEV (reference sequence). CDR3 length: 15 residues. V lost 6 bases and J lost 3; bases outside the gene matches: 7. Here the CDR3 reads CASSRSGSGYNEQFF. CDR3 DNA sequence: TGTGCCAGCAGCAGGAGCGGGAGCGGCTACAATGAGCAGTTCTTC.

The chain has TRBV28 and TRBJ1-4; D gene unclear. Germline lookup yields CDR1 MDHEN and CDR2 SYDVKM. The CDR3 totals 14 residues. Trimming cost V 7 bases and J 0 bases, with 9 bases left between them. The CDR3, as DNA: TGTGCCAGCACCCTAGCGGCAACTAATGAAAAACTGTTTTTT. Encoded protein: CASTLAATNEKLFF.

This clone was picked up one time. The rearrangement links TRBV30 to TRBJ2-7, with 7 bases identical to TRBD2. The CDR3 consists of 15 residues. V was clipped by 5 bases and J by 6 bases; unmatched bases: 16. Germline values: CDR1 GTSNPN, CDR2 SVGIG (reference sequence). The CDR3 protein is CAWVTTPGTGGEQYF. In DNA, the CDR3 is TGTGCCTGGGTCACCACACCAGGGACGGGGGGCGAGCAGTACTTC.

This chain uses TRBV5-4 with TRBJ2-1; TRBD1 aligns across 8 bases. This CDR3 comprises 15 residues. The trim removed 3 bases at V and 7 bases at J, leaving 9 bases unmatched. Germline loops: CDR1 SGHNT, CDR2 YYREEE (reference sequence). CDR3 DNA: TGTGCCAGCAGCTCCCTAAGGCAGGGGGCAAATGAGCAGTTCTTC. This sequence encodes CASSSLRQGANEQFF.

The chain employs TRBV7-9 and TRBJ2-1; 11 positions match TRBD1. The CDR3 length is 15 residues. Germline values: CDR1 SEHNR, CDR2 FQNEAQ (reference sequence). V trimming: 1 base; J trimming: 8 bases; junction bases outside the gene matches: 4. The CDR3 DNA follows: TGTGCCAGCAGCTTAGGGACAGGGGGCAGGGATGAGCAGTTCTTC. Protein product: CASSLGTGGRDEQFF.

The chain employs TRBV18 and TRBJ1-4; a possible D gene is TRBD1 (5 bases). Germline V gene lookup returns CDR1 KGHSH and CDR2 LQKENI. V lost 2 bases, J lost 8 bases, and 9 bases lay in between. The CDR3 totals 13 residues. The CDR3 nucleotides are TGTGCCAGCTCACCATCCAGGGTCGAAAAACTGTTTTTT. Its protein product is CASSPSRVEKLFF.

The chain employs TRBV9 and TRBJ1-1, with 10 nucleotides matching TRBD1. Trimming took 2 bases from V and 1 from J; bases not matched to a gene: 2. Germline lookup yields CDR1 SGDLS and CDR2 YYNGEE. CDR3 size: 15 residues. As DNA, the CDR3 is TGTGCCAGCAGCGTGAGGGACAGGGGGAACACTGAAGCTTTCTTT. Translation gives CASSVRDRGNTEAFF.